The T cell receptor (beta chain) under discussion was sequenced for a study of blood T cell repertoires in COVID-19. Study summary: Some COVID-19 samples were acute and others convalescent; all came from the United States, Italy and Spain. From T cells, B-cell-depleted T cells, or PBMCs came the material, which was cDNA or gDNA.

Looked up from germline, CDR1 is SGDLS and CDR2 is YYNGEE. The CDR3 has 14 residues. Trimming took 7 bases from V and 5 from J, leaving 15 bases between them. In the study's own analysis: Quantification of nucleated cells was approximated via reference gene primer amplification. Sequenced by immunoSEQ multiplex PCR; TCRdb stores in-frame clones only, minus some. V, J and clone size derive from that table, while D and trimming were established from the DNA sequence. The sample carries about 180,000 clones, roughly 83% recorded once. Input material: peripheral blood. This chain links TRBV9 with TRBJ1-4, with a tentative D call TRBD1 (6 bases). This clonotype was sampled from a woman aged 60-70 years with acute or convalescent COVID-19. CDR3 loop: CASAVTGLNEKLFF. The CDR3 DNA reads as TGTGCCAGCGCCGTGACAGGACTGAATGAAAAACTGTTTTTT.